This T cell receptor beta chain was obtained from a study of CD8+ T cells in alopecia areata. Study summary: Among treated patients, severity was scored by affected scalp area percentage. Study conclusions and caveats: Scalp lesions, especially in alopecia totalis/universalis, had higher clonality than normal scalp. Between patients, shared TCR sequences were less clear than in mice. This was possibly due in part to HLA diversity in the patient population.

RNA was extracted and reverse transcribed into cDNA as the sequencing template. The data were produced by immunoSEQ multiplex PCR, yet TCRdb's version contains in-frame clones alone and is incomplete. The sample yields roughly 100,000 clones, 86% seen once. The CDR3 has 14 amino acids. CDR1 and CDR2 from the germline V gene are MGHRA and YSYEKL. The treatment denotes: oral pan-JAK inhibitor, 5-10 mg twice daily. Individuals with alopecia areata gave both lesional scalp punch biopsies and peripheral blood for collection. Remarks on this clone: What it binds is not known.

The starting material was CD8+ T cells sorted from blood, obtained at roughly week 30, from a patient treated with tofacitinib. The chain carries TRBV4-1 and TRBJ2-5; maybe TRBD1 (6 bases). Judging by the DNA end, TRBJ2-7 fits better; the J call may be wrong. The receptor's source is a human donor with alopecia areata. The CDR3 DNA reads as TGCGCCAGCAGCCTGTCGGACAGCTCCTACGAGCAGTACTTC. This gives the protein CASSLSDSSYEQYF.